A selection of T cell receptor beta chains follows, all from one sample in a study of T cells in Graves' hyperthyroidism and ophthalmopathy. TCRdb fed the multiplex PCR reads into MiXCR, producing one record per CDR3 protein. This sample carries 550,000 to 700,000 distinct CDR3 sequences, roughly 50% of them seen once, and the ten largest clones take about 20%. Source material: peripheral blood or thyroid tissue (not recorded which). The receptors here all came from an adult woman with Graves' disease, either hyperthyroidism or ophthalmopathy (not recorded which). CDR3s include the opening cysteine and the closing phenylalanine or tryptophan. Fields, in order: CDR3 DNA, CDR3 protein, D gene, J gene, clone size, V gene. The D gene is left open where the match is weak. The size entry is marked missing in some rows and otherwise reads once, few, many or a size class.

TGTGCCACCAGAGGAGGGATTGATGAAAAACTGTTTTTT	CATRGGIDEKLFF	NA	TRBJ1-4	few	TRBV10-3
TGCAGTGCTGATAGCGGGAGGGCCAATGGGGACTTGATCACTGAAGCTTTCTTT	CSADSGRANGDLITEAFF	NA	TRBJ1-1	NA	TRBV20-1
TGCAGTGCTAGAGATTTAAAAGGAGGGGGGACGGAGACCCAGTACTTC	CSARDLKGGGTETQYF	NA	TRBJ2-5	NA	TRBV20-1
TGTGCCATCAGTGAGTCGGGGACCTACTATGGCTACACCTTC	CAISESGTYYGYTF	NA	TRBJ1-2	once	TRBV10-3
TGTGCCATCAGTCACAAGCGGGAGGCATCCCACGAGCAGTACTTC	CAISHKREASHEQYF	TRBD2	TRBJ2-7	NA	TRBV10-3
TGCAGCGTTGGGACAGGGGCCTCGAGCAATCAGCCCCAGCATTTT	CSVGTGASSNQPQHF	TRBD1	TRBJ1-5	NA	TRBV29-1
TGTGCCAGCAGCGTATCCCCTAGCGGGGAAGAGACCCAGTACTTC	CASSVSPSGEETQYF	TRBD2	TRBJ2-5	many	TRBV9
TGTGCCAGCAGTGACTCGACGGGGGAGCCCCAGCATTTT	CASSDSTGEPQHF	NA	TRBJ1-5	few	TRBV6-4
TGCAGTGCCGGGCCAGGGGGGATCTACGAGCAGTACTTC	CSAGPGGIYEQYF	NA	TRBJ2-7	NA	TRBV29-1
TGTGCCAACGGCAGGGGGGACACTGAAGCTTTCTTT	CANGRGDTEAFF	TRBD1	TRBJ1-1	NA	TRBV6-1
TGCAGTGCTAGGACAGGGTCTGACTACGAGCAGTACTTC	CSARTGSDYEQYF	TRBD1	TRBJ2-7	many	TRBV20-1
TGTGCCAGCAGCTCCGGCAGAGCAACTAATGAAAAACTGTTTTTT	CASSSGRATNEKLFF	NA	TRBJ1-4	once	TRBV7-2
TGCGCCAGCAGCCAAGCCAACTCCTACGAGCAGTACTTC	CASSQANSYEQYF	NA	TRBJ2-7	NA	TRBV4-1
TGTGCCATCAGTGCAGCGGGGGGGTCCAATCAGCCCCAGCATTTT	CAISAAGGSNQPQHF	NA	TRBJ1-5	NA	TRBV10-3
TGTGCCAGCATCACACGTCAGGGGACTGGAAACACCATATATTTT	CASITRQGTGNTIYF	NA	TRBJ1-3	many	TRBV7-3
TGTGCCAGCAGACAGGACACGGGAGGAGAAAAACTGTTTTTT	CASRQDTGGEKLFF	NA	TRBJ1-4	NA	TRBV7-6
NA	CASSFYICSARQTASTEAFF	NA	TRBJ1-1	NA	TRBV11-2
TGTGCCACCAGCACGACTAGCGGCTTAGCCAAAAACATTCAGTACTTC	CATSTTSGLAKNIQYF	TRBD2	TRBJ2-4	NA	TRBV15
TGTGCCAGCAGTTATAAACAGCCCTACGAGCAGTACTTC	CASSYKQPYEQYF	NA	TRBJ2-7	many	TRBV27
TGTGCCAGCAGGGGCGCGACTAACCCTGGGGCCAACGTCCTGACTTTC	CASRGATNPGANVLTF	NA	TRBJ2-6	many	TRBV7-2
TGCAGCGCCATCCCCTGGACAGGGCCTGGCTACACCTTC	CSAIPWTGPGYTF	TRBD1	TRBJ1-2	NA	TRBV29-1
TGTGCCAGTAATCCGTATAGCAATCAGCCCCAGCATTTT	CASNPYSNQPQHF	NA	TRBJ1-5	NA	TRBV19
TGTGCCAGCAGCTTGGATGGCGGCGTGAGCTCTGGGGCCAACGTCCTGACTTTC	CASSLDGGVSSGANVLTF	NA	TRBJ2-6	NA	TRBV7-6
TGCGCCAGCTCCCTCCCTGGACAGGGGGAGGCTCAGCCCCAGCATTTT	CASSLPGQGEAQPQHF	TRBD1	TRBJ1-5	once	TRBV10-2
TGTGCCAGCAGAGAAGACAGTAGGAGAGGGGAGCTGTTTTTT	CASREDSRRGELFF	NA	TRBJ2-2	many	TRBV2
TGTGCCAGCAGCTACGGAGTCTCACCCTTT	CASSYGVSPF	NA	TRBJ1-3	NA	TRBV7-8